This TCR beta chain was profiled in a study of CD8 T cells in ankylosing spondylitis. Whole-study findings and limits: Seemingly distinctive of ankylosing spondylitis blood was a TCR beta motif formed by eight highly homologous variants. Enrichment of disease-linked clones was reportedly significant in matched ankylosing spondylitis synovial fluid. A subset of motif variants has previously been described in the synovial fluid and blood of reactive arthritis.

This clonotype occurred many times. Its cognate antigen is unknown. The CDR3 is 11 residues long. V dropped 5 bases and J dropped 6 bases, with 6 bases sitting between them. TCRdb analysed the 5' RACE reads with MiXCR anew, one entry per CDR3 protein. Among about 800,000 distinct CDR3 sequences, 12% were seen once, and the ten largest hold roughly 0.51%. The chain employs TRBV12-3 or TRBV12-4 and TRBJ2-3, with D uncertain. Material for sequencing was blood, either unsorted or a sorted T cell fraction (not recorded which). The source is a male donor with ankylosing spondylitis. The CDR3 sequence: CASSTYDTQYF. Here the CDR3 DNA reads TGTGCCAGCAGTACTTATGATACGCAGTATTTT.